This TCR beta chain derives from a study of long-term antiretroviral therapy in people with HIV (dated by TCRdb to between 2021 and 2022). Background on the whole study: Collection of the earliest samples took place about a decade ahead of the 2015 WHO recommendation for immediate ART, at a time when ART was typically delayed until CD4 counts fell. Of the roughly 30 participants with HIV, roughly 10 were female. A total of 192 cryopreserved PBMC samples were contributed to the cohort by 30 adults with confirmed HIV infection, with samples collected serially over a mean of approximately six years (range 1-12). No cross-contamination during QIAcube processing was shown when test extractions of a monoclonal T-cell line were performed alongside roughly 30 polyclonal samples. A retrospective serial study tested whether changes in peripheral blood TRB repertoire composition and diversity were associated with ART initiation and durable HIV suppression. The paper's findings and limits, for the study overall: Inferences about post-ART repertoire changes were limited because no data were available on ART adherence, viral resistance or therapy changes. Owing to limited PBMC availability, only the TCR beta chain was sequenced, without alpha chain pairing. CDR3 length ranges in HIV repertoires were narrower than in controls, and network structure suggested an antigen-experienced repertoire with only a slight naive shift after ART. The samples span the years 2004 to 2017, and the ART regimens used may be less effective than current regimens. Starting ART was linked to a significant rise in TRB diversity, yet even after long-term ART the diversity remained significantly lower than in transplant donor controls. The repertoire was dominated across all time points by expanded TRB clones identified before ART initiation, although this dominance was seen to fluctuate and to decrease in many PLHIV after ART. Because pre-ART samples had limited cell numbers, profiling was done on unsorted PBMC rather than on sorted CD4+ and CD8+ T cells.

A few counts support this clone. What antigen it recognizes has not been identified. The sample holds no much larger clone one base away, and base qualities are not on file. To be included, a participant needed at least one PBMC sample from before ART initiation plus at least two post-ART samples. Treatment was received in the United States of America by all participants with HIV. Cryopreserved samples of about 0.9-11 million PBMC were thawed and washed before DNA extraction. At the time of the earliest PBMC sample, participants with HIV were aged between roughly 23 and 60 years. PBMC samples from each participant spanned 1-4 timepoints before ART initiation and 2-8 timepoints after ART initiation, with a median of 7 samples. For every participant, serial HIV viral load, CD4+ T-cell count, ART history and demographic data were obtained. A Qiagen kit on a QIAcube was used to extract genomic DNA from unsorted PBMC, with samples processed in batches of 12.

The immunoSEQ hsTCRB v3.0 assay was used at survey level resolution for TRB variable region sequencing. TRB sequencing targeted a depth of roughly 35,000-55,000 T-cell genomes per sample. TRB libraries were pooled and sequenced on an Illumina MiSeq using a v3 150-cycle kit. The original pipeline was this. Repertoire analysis ran in R within a reproducible Nextflow workflow covering QC, data transformation and analysis. Custom analyses were implemented in LymphoSeq2, an R package for AIRR-Seq data exploration. Four samples yielding fewer than 5000 total TRB sequences were excluded, leaving approximately 200 analyzed HIV repertoires. Among the 200 or so HIV repertoires that were kept, roughly 58 were collected before ART initiation and over 120 were collected after ART initiation. Repertoires were downsampled to 5000 TRB nucleotide sequences, and summary statistics were averaged over 100 downsampling iterations. The analysis kept only TRB sequences whose CDR3 regions were at least seven amino acids long. Diversity was measured with a Shannon entropy-derived clonality score and the Gini coefficient. Repertoire networks linked the top 5000 CDR3 amino acid sequences whenever two sequences differed by an edit distance of one. GLIPH2 predicted antigen specificity groups and MHC restriction for TRB CDR3 amino acid sequences. CDR3 amino acid sequences were matched against VDJdb and McPAS-TCR to flag known CMV, EBV, HIV or tissue antigen associations. Pre-ART, post-ART and control groups were compared with Wilcoxon signed-rank tests and Holm-Bonferroni correction. The table comes from immuneACCESS by way of TCRdb, which keeps in-frame sequences with V and J called. Part of the clones is missing from these tables; in studies checked, under half for an unresolved V gene and the rest for unknown reasons. V, J and clone size are those of that table, while D and trimming were read from the DNA. In this sample the table shows over 15,000 clones, roughly 80% of which occur a single time. The top ten clonotypes cover approximately 15% of the sample.

Measured from the cysteine to the phenylalanine, the CDR3 is 15 residues long. Here the CDR3 DNA is all that survives: 45 bases in frame from base 1. The junction shows trimming of 5 bases on V and 2 bases on J, plus 19 bases between the germline ends. The germline V gene yields SQVTM for CDR1 and ANQGSEA for CDR2. This material consisted of unsorted PBMCs, taken 2.1 to 2.2 years before starting antiretroviral therapy. The receptor chain draws on TRBV29-1 and TRBJ2-7; the D segment could be TRBD2, given 5 matching bases. The TCR sequence derives from a man aged 30 to 45 with HIV. The CDR3 corresponds to CSVFTGSDRAYEQYF. In nucleotides, the sequence is TGCAGCGTTTTCACGGGGAGCGATAGGGCCTACGAGCAGTACTTC.